A single sample is the source of the 8 T cell receptor beta chains below, sequenced in a study of blood T cell repertoires in COVID-19 (TCRdb year 2020). Library generation was performed with the immunoSEQ multiplex PCR assay. The immuneACCESS repertoire file appears here via TCRdb, limited to in-frame rearrangements. These files lack a portion of the clones; in checked studies, under half of the deficit traces to unresolved V genes, and the cause of the others is not known. The sample yields 100,000 to 120,000 clones; roughly 82% were counted once. The top ten hold more than 15% of the sample. The specimen was peripheral blood. The origin of the receptors is a woman in her sixties with acute or convalescent COVID-19.

This clone has only one observation. This chain uses TRBV27 with TRBJ2-2, with TRBD1 as a possible D gene (7 bases). This CDR3 is built from 14 residues. The germline CDR1 and CDR2 sequences are MNHEY and SMNVEV (reference sequence). V lost 6 bases and J 4 bases, leaving 12 bases between the germline ends. The CDR3 nucleotides read TGTGCCAGCAGGCGGGGACAGACCACCGGGGAGCTGTTTTTT. It codes for CASRRGQTTGELFF.

This clone was counted a few times. V and J are TRBV4-3 and TRBJ1-5; 9 bases map to TRBD1. CDR3 size: 16 residues. Germline V CDR1 and CDR2: LGHNA, YSLEER. Unmatched junction bases numbered 5, after V lost 1 base and J lost 4 bases. CDR3 protein: CASSQGTGDGNQPQHF. CDR3 sequence (DNA): TGCGCCAGCAGCCAAGGGACAGGGGATGGTAATCAGCCCCAGCATTTT.

The genes are TRBV12-3 or TRBV12-4 and TRBJ1-5; D ambiguous. This CDR3 is built from 13 residues. Trimming left V 6 bases short and J 5 bases short, with 11 bases between. Here the CDR3 reads CASSSRRDQPQHF. The CDR3 DNA reads TGTGCCAGCAGCTCCAGGAGGGATCAGCCCCAGCATTTT.

The chain couples TRBV30 to TRBJ1-2; maybe TRBD1 (5 bases). This CDR3 is built from 13 residues. V dropped 1 base and J dropped 4 bases, with 10 bases sitting between them. Germline V lookup: CDR1 GTSNPN, CDR2 SVGIG (reference sequence). The CDR3 loop reads CAWSEEGVYGYTF. The CDR3 coding sequence is TGTGCCTGGAGTGAGGAAGGGGTCTATGGCTACACCTTC. Drawing the rest from reference TRBV30 and TRBJ1-2, the complete variable domain is SQTIHQWPATLVQPVGSPLSLECTVEGTSNPNLYWYRQAAGRGLQLLFYSVGIGQISSEVPQNLSASRPQDRQFILSSKKLLLSDSGFYLCAWSEEGVYGYTFGSGTRLTVV.

The chain combines TRBV11-2 with TRBJ1-6; possibly TRBD1 for D (5 bases). Germline-derived CDR1 and CDR2 are SGHAT and FQNNGV. The CDR3 is 13 residues long. Trimming cost V 8 bases and J 6 bases, with 11 bases left between them. This chain's CDR3 is CASGGTRNSPLHF. In nucleotides, the CDR3 is TGTGCCAGCGGGGGGACTCGTAATTCACCCCTCCACTTT. Supplemented by reference TRBV11-2 and TRBJ1-6, the full variable domain reads EAGVAQSPRYKIIEKRQSVAFWCNPISGHATLYWYQQILGQGPKLLIQFQNNGVVDDSQLPKDRFSAERLKGVDSTLKIQPAKLEDSAVYLCASGGTRNSPLHFGNGTRLTVT.

This chain links TRBV27 with TRBJ1-4; perhaps TRBD1 as D (6 bases). Germline-derived CDR1 and CDR2 are MNHEY and SMNVEV (reference sequence). Trimming pared 7 bases from V and 3 bases from J, leaving 9 bases between. The CDR3 sequence is 13 residues long. The CDR3 region is CASTRGPNEKLFF. In DNA, the CDR3 is TGTGCCAGCACCAGGGGTCCTAATGAAAAACTGTTTTTT.

V gene TRBV6-5 combines with J gene TRBJ1-3, with D maybe TRBD1 (6 bases). Per germline, CDR1 MNHEY and CDR2 SVGAGI. CDR3 length: 14 amino acids. With 9 bases removed from V and 1 base from J, the gap between germline ends came to 13 bases. The CDR3 sequence: CASEKQGSGNTIYF. DNA for the CDR3: TGTGCCAGTGAAAAACAGGGATCTGGAAACACCATATATTTT.

CDR3 DNA sequence: TGTGCCAGCAGCTCGACTAGCGGGGGGTTTTCCTACAATGAGCAGTTCTTC. It encodes CASSSTSGGFSYNEQFF. The chain couples TRBV11-2 to TRBJ2-1, with 13 bases matching TRBD2. The junction had 4 bases not matched to a gene; V was cut back by 4 bases and J by 1 base. The CDR3 consists of 17 residues. The germline CDR1 and CDR2 sequences are SGHAT and FQNNGV.